This TCR beta chain was documented in a study of CD8+ T cells in alopecia areata. Study results and caveats: Among the top 100, expanded CD8+ clones were significantly decreased by tofacitinib, as was scalp clonality. Many expanded lesional clones persisted in scalp and blood during tofacitinib. Lesional scalp exceeded normal scalp in clonality, especially in alopecia totalis/universalis.

This clone was observed a few times. Its antigen is as yet unknown. Documented treatment: oral pan-JAK inhibitor, 5-10 mg twice daily. RNA was isolated and reverse transcribed to cDNA, the sequencing template. Using immunoSEQ multiplex PCR, the repertoire was profiled, and TCRdb retains in-frame clones only, with some absent. The sample lists over 250,000 clones, approximately 60% occurring once. This CDR3 has 13 residues. V lost 7 bases to trimming and J lost 5 bases; unmatched junction nucleotides: 8. The germline gives CDR1 SQVTM, CDR2 ANQGSEA. The chain uses TRBV29-1 and TRBJ2-5; 9 bases fit TRBD1. The receptor's source is a human donor with alopecia areata. The sequencing here drew on CD4+ T cells sorted from blood, taken at roughly week 53, from a patient treated with tofacitinib. CDR3 residues: CSATGQGWETQYF. In nucleotides, the CDR3 is TGCAGCGCCACCGGACAGGGGTGGGAGACCCAGTACTTC.